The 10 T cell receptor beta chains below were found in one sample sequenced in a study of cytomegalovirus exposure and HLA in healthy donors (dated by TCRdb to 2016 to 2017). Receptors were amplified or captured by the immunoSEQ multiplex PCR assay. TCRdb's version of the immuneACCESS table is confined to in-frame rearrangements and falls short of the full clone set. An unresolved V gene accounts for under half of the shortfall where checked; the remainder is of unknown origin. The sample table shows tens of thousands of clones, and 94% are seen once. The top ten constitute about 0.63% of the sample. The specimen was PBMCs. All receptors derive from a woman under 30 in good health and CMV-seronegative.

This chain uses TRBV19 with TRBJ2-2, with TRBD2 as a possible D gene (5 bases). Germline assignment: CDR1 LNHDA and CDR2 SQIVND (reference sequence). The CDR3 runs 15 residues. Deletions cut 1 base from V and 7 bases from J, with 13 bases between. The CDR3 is CASSIALVRGGELFF. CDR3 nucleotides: TGTGCCAGTAGTATAGCCCTAGTACGGGGCGGGGAGCTGTTTTTT.

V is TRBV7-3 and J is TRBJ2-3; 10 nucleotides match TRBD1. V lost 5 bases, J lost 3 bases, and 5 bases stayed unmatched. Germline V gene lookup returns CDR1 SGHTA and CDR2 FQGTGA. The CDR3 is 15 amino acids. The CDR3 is CASSLGTGVTDTQYF. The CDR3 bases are TGTGCCAGCAGCCTGGGGACAGGGGTGACAGATACGCAGTATTTT. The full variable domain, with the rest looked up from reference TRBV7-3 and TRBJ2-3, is GAGVSQTPSNKVTEKGKYVELRCDPISGHTALYWYRQSLGQGPEFLIYFQGTGAADDSGLPNDRFFAVRPEGSVSTLKIQRTERGDSAVYLCASSLGTGVTDTQYFGPGTRLTVL.

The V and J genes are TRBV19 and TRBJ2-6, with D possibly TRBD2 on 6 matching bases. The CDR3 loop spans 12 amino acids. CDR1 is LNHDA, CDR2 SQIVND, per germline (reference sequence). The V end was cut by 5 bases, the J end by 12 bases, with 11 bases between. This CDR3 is CASSAGSSVLTF. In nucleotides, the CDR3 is TGTGCCAGTAGTGCGGGGTCTAGCGTCCTGACTTTC.

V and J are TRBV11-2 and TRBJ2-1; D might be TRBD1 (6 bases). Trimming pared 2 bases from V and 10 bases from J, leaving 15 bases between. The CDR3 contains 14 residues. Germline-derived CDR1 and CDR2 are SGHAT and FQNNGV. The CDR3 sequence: CASSLTRDNLEQFF. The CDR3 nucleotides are TGTGCCAGCAGCTTAACGAGGGACAATTTAGAGCAGTTCTTC. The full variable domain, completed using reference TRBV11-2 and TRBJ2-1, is EAGVAQSPRYKIIEKRQSVAFWCNPISGHATLYWYQQILGQGPKLLIQFQNNGVVDDSQLPKDRFSAERLKGVDSTLKIQPAKLEDSAVYLCASSLTRDNLEQFFGPGTRLTVL.

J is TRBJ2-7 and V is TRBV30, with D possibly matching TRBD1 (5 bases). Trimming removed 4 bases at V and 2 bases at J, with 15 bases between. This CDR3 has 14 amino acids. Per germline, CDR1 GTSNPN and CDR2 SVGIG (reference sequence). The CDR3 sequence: CAWTARTPTYEQYF. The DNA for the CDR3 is TGTGCCTGGACCGCGAGGACACCGACCTACGAGCAGTACTTC.

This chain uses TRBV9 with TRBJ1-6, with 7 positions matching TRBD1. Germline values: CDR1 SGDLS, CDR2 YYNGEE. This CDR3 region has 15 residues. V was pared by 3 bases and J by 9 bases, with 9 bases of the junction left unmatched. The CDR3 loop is CASSALQGQGSPLHF. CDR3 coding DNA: TGTGCCAGCAGCGCGCTACAGGGGCAGGGTTCACCCCTCCACTTT.

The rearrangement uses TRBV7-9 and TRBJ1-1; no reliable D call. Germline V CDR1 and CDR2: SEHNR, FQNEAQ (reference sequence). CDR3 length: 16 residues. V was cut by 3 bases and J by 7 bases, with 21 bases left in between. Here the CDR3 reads CASSFVGMEKRGEAFF. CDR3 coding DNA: TGTGCCAGCAGCTTCGTGGGAATGGAAAAACGGGGTGAAGCTTTCTTT.

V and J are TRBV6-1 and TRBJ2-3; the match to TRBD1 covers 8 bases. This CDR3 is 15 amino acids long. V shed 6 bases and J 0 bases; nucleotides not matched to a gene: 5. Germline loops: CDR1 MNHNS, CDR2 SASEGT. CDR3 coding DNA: TGTGCCAGCAGAAGACGGGACAGGAGCACAGATACGCAGTATTTT. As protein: CASRRRDRSTDTQYF.

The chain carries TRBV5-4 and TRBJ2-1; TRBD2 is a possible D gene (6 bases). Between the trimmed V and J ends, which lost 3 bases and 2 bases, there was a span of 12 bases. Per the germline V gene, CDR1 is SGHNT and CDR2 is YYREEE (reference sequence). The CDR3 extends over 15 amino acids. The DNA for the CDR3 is TGTGCCAGCAGCTCGGAGGAGGGGACCTACAATGAGCAGTTCTTC. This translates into CASSSEEGTYNEQFF.

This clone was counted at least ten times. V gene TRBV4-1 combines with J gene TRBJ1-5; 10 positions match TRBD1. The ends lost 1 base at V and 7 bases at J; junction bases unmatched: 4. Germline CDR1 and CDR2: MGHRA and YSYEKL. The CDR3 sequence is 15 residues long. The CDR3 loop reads CASSQGTGGRQPQHF. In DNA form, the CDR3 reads TGCGCCAGCAGCCAAGGGACAGGGGGGCGGCAGCCCCAGCATTTT.